Listed here are 25 T cell receptor beta chains from one sample, sequenced in a study of blood T cell repertoires in COVID-19. The data were produced by immunoSEQ multiplex PCR, yet TCRdb's version contains in-frame clones alone and is incomplete. The sample includes about 68,000 clones, approximately 86% of them seen just once. Sequencing was done on a sample of peripheral blood. These TCRs come from a woman aged 55-70 years with acute or convalescent COVID-19.

The chain couples TRBV2 to TRBJ1-1; perhaps TRBD1 as D (6 bases). This CDR3 is built from 16 residues. Germline lookup yields CDR1 SNHLY and CDR2 FYNNEI. With 5 bases removed from V and 1 base from J, the gap between germline ends came to 17 bases. The CDR3 spells CASSTPTGIGNTEAFF. The CDR3 DNA follows: TGTGCCAGCAGTACCCCTACAGGGATAGGGAACACTGAAGCTTTCTTT.

The rearrangement links TRBV18 to TRBJ2-1, with a weak D call TRBD1 (6 bases). Germline V gene data show CDR1 as KGHSH and CDR2 as LQKENI. The ends were cut back, 5 bases at V and 5 bases at J, with 16 bases in the middle. This CDR3 is 15 amino acids long. CDR3 region: CASSAFFGQNNEQFF. The CDR3 coding sequence is TGTGCCAGCTCAGCATTTTTCGGACAGAACAATGAGCAGTTCTTC. Filled out from reference TRBV18 and TRBJ2-1, the complete variable domain reads NAGVMQNPRHLVRRRGQEARLRCSPMKGHSHVYWYRQLPEEGLKFMVYLQKENIIDESGMPKERFSAEFPKEGPSILRIQQVVRGDSAAYFCASSAFFGQNNEQFFGPGTRLTVL.

CDR3 residues: CASSPGTLNTEAFF. CDR3 DNA: TGTGCCAGCAGCCCCGGGACACTGAACACTGAAGCTTTCTTT. V is TRBV11-3 and J is TRBJ1-1; maybe TRBD1 (6 bases). Germline V gene data show CDR1 as SGHNT and CDR2 as YENEEA. The V end lost 5 bases, the J end lost 0 bases, and 10 bases lay between the germline ends. There are 14 residues in the CDR3.

This clone was detected only once. This chain links TRBV2 with TRBJ2-1, with 10 bases aligning to TRBD1. The ends lost 6 bases at V and 6 bases at J; junction bases unmatched: 2. Germline values: CDR1 SNHLY, CDR2 FYNNEI. The CDR3 spans 13 residues. CDR3 coding DNA: TGTGCCAGCAGGAGGACAGGGGGCAATGAGCAGTTCTTC. Translated, it gives CASRRTGGNEQFF.

This sequence joins TRBV12-5 and TRBJ1-1, with D tentatively TRBD1 (6 bases). The CDR3 length is 16 residues. Germline V CDR1 and CDR2: LGHNT, FRNRAP. Trimming took 0 bases from V and 1 from J, leaving 12 bases between them. The CDR3 DNA follows: TGTGCTAGTGGTTTGGTATTGGACAGCTCGAACACTGAAGCTTTCTTT. As protein: CASGLVLDSSNTEAFF. Together with reference TRBV12-5 and TRBJ1-1, the CDR3 gives the full variable domain: DARVTQTPRHKVTEMGQEVTMRCQPILGHNTVFWYRQTMMQGLELLAYFRNRAPLDDSGMPKDRFSAEMPDATLATLKIQPSEPRDSAVYFCASGLVLDSSNTEAFFGQGTRLTVV.

The J gene is TRBJ1-3, the V gene TRBV7-2; D is possibly TRBD1 (6 bases). The CDR3 loop spans 19 amino acids. V was cut by 1 base and J by 1 base, with 20 bases left in between. The germline CDR1 and CDR2 sequences are SGHTA and FQGNSA. CDR3 nucleotide sequence: TGTGCCAGCAGCTTAGTTCCTATCAGGGGCCCAGGGTCTGGAAACACCATATATTTT. The encoded protein is CASSLVPIRGPGSGNTIYF.

This clone was seen just once. J is TRBJ2-5 and V is TRBV5-1; TRBD2 aligns across 7 bases. The CDR3 loop spans 16 amino acids. V was clipped by 4 bases and J by 5 bases; unmatched bases: 14. From germline, CDR1 is SGHRS and CDR2 YFSETQ. The CDR3 sequence is CASSPGPTSRGETQYF. Here the CDR3 DNA reads TGCGCCAGCAGCCCGGGACCGACTAGCCGGGGGGAGACCCAGTACTTC.

The gene calls are TRBV3-1 (or the pseudogene TRBV3-2) and TRBJ2-1, with 9 bases that match TRBD2. The CDR3 sequence is 15 residues long. The V segment lost 2 bases and the J segment 2 bases; nucleotides outside the gene matches: 1. Germline loops: CDR1 LGHDT, CDR2 YNNKEL (reference sequence). CDR3: CASSQRLAAYNEQFF. The CDR3 DNA sequence: TGTGCCAGCAGCCAAAGACTAGCGGCCTACAATGAGCAGTTCTTC.

The chain uses TRBV7-2 and TRBJ2-3, with 15 bases matching TRBD2. V shed 1 base and J 5 bases; nucleotides not matched to a gene: 4. Germline V CDR1 and CDR2: SGHTA, FQGNSA. This CDR3 region has 17 residues. CDR3 DNA: TGTGCCAGCAGCTTAGGCCGGACTAGCGGGGGGGGAGATACGCAGTATTTT. Translation: CASSLGRTSGGGDTQYF.

The chain recombines TRBV3-1 (or the pseudogene TRBV3-2) with TRBJ1-2; tentative D call: TRBD1 (5 bases). The germline V and J ends were trimmed by 4 bases and 7 bases, with 13 bases remaining between them. This CDR3 has 13 residues. Looked up from germline, CDR1 is LGHDT and CDR2 is YNNKEL (reference sequence). CDR3 sequence (DNA): TGTGCCAGCAGCCCAAGGCACGGGGGTGGCTACACCTTC. Protein product: CASSPRHGGGYTF.

This clone was seen once. The J gene is TRBJ1-6, the V gene TRBV19; D is undetermined. Germline values: CDR1 LNHDA, CDR2 SQIVND (reference sequence). This CDR3 region has 15 residues. V dropped 5 bases and J dropped 3 bases, with 11 bases sitting between them. Here the CDR3 DNA reads TGTGCCAGTAGTCCAGGATTTATCTATAATTCACCCCTCCACTTT. Protein product: CASSPGFIYNSPLHF.

This chain joins TRBV9 and TRBJ1-6, with no clear D. The V gene's germline CDR1 is SGDLS and CDR2 YYNGEE. This CDR3 spans 15 amino acids. Trimming shortened V by 4 bases and J by 0 bases, and 8 bases separated the two germline ends. CDR3 nucleotide sequence: TGTGCCAGCAGCCGGAGGAGCTCCTATAATTCACCCCTCCACTTT. It encodes CASSRRSSYNSPLHF.

This clone was observed a few times. The chain joins TRBV2 to TRBJ1-5; D remains unclear. CDR1 is SNHLY and CDR2 is FYNNEI in the germline V gene. Trimming left V 1 base short and J 7 bases short, with 8 bases between. The CDR3 covers 13 residues. This chain's CDR3 is CASSEVRKQPQHF. The CDR3 DNA reads TGTGCCAGCAGTGAAGTGAGAAAACAGCCCCAGCATTTT. Full variable domain (outside the CDR3, taken from reference TRBV2 and TRBJ1-5): EPEVTQTPSHQVTQMGQEVILRCVPISNHLYFYWYRQILGQKVEFLVSFYNNEISEKSEIFDDQFSVERPDGSNFTLKIRSTKLEDSAMYFCASSEVRKQPQHFGDGTRLSIL.

This chain uses TRBV2 with TRBJ1-6; 8 bases line up with TRBD1. With 4 bases clipped from V and 9 bases from J, the junction kept 5 bases outside the gene matches. CDR1 SNHLY and CDR2 FYNNEI come from the germline V gene. The CDR3 is 14 amino acids. For the CDR3, the DNA is TGTGCCAGCAGTGGTCAGGGGGCAGTTTCACCCCTCCACTTT. Translated: CASSGQGAVSPLHF.

Regarding this clone: The identical CDR3 is also encoded by other nucleotide sequences in the sample. The genes are TRBV18 and TRBJ2-1, with 12 bases fitting TRBD2. V trimming: 4 bases; J trimming: 8 bases; junction bases outside the gene matches: 3. From germline, CDR1 is KGHSH and CDR2 LQKENI. The CDR3 has 14 residues. The CDR3 DNA is TGTGCCAGCTCACTTGGACTAGCGGGGTATGAGCAGTTCTTC. Amino acid sequence: CASSLGLAGYEQFF.

CDR3: CASTSRGGLGDIQYF. In DNA, the CDR3 is TGTGCCAGCACCTCTAGGGGGGGGCTAGGTGACATTCAGTACTTC. The V and J genes are TRBV28 and TRBJ2-4; tentative D call: TRBD2 (7 bases). Trimming removed 7 bases from V and 8 bases from J, with 21 bases in between. Germline V gene sequence: CDR1 MDHEN, CDR2 SYDVKM. This CDR3 is built from 15 residues.

The chain carries TRBV7-6 and TRBJ1-6; TRBD1 aligns across 9 bases. This CDR3 spans 16 amino acids. The germline gives CDR1 SGHVS, CDR2 FNYEAQ. Unmatched junction bases numbered 9, after V lost 5 bases and J lost 7 bases. Written as DNA, the CDR3 is TGTGCCAGCAGCGCACAGTTGACAGGGGGGAATTCACCCCTCCACTTT. Translated, it gives CASSAQLTGGNSPLHF. The entire variable domain, with the rest obtained from reference TRBV7-6 and TRBJ1-6, is as follows: GAGVSQSPRYKVTKRGQDVALRCDPISGHVSLYWYRQALGQGPEFLTYFNYEAQQDKSGLPNDRFSAERPEGSISTLTIQRTEQRDSAMYRCASSAQLTGGNSPLHFGNGTRLTVT.

V gene TRBV5-4 combines with J gene TRBJ1-1, with D hard to call. CDR3 length: 15 amino acids. V was cut by 0 bases and J by 0 bases, with 9 bases left in between. CDR1 is SGHNT, CDR2 YYREEE, per germline (reference sequence). CDR3 residues: CASSLAGSVNTEAFF. Here the CDR3 DNA reads TGTGCCAGCAGCTTGGCGGGGTCGGTGAACACTGAAGCTTTCTTT.

The chain has TRBV3-1 (or the pseudogene TRBV3-2) and TRBJ1-1, with D uncertain. The CDR3 spans 15 residues. Trimming pared 0 bases from V and 7 bases from J, leaving 15 bases between. Germline CDR1 is LGHDT and CDR2 is YNNKEL (reference sequence). As DNA, the CDR3 is TGTGCCAGCAGCCAAGATGGAGGTGGTCGAGGTGAAGCTTTCTTT. Its protein product is CASSQDGGGRGEAFF.

V usage is TRBV18 and J usage is TRBJ2-1, with 15 bases identical to TRBD2. Germline V gene lookup returns CDR1 KGHSH and CDR2 LQKENI. V lost 1 base and J lost 6; bases outside the gene matches: 4. The CDR3 is made up of 17 amino acids. In nucleotides, the CDR3 is TGTGCCAGCTCACCACAACGGACTAGCGGGGGGGCCAATGAGCAGTTCTTC. Protein sequence: CASSPQRTSGGANEQFF.

A single count supports this clone. V and J are TRBV29-1 and TRBJ1-2, with TRBD1 matching 8 bases. Losses at the gene ends were 8 bases for V and 1 base for J; bases not matched to a gene: 6. The V gene's germline CDR1 is SQVTM and CDR2 ANQGSEA. CDR3 length equals 13 residues. The CDR3 bases are TGCAGCCAGGGGGCAGCGAATAACTATGGCTACACCTTC. Translating gives CSQGAANNYGYTF.

This clone occurred a few times. The gene calls are TRBV7-9 and TRBJ2-1, with no clear D. The CDR3 sequence is 14 residues long. V was shortened by 1 base and J by 9 bases, with 13 bases between the two germline ends. The V gene's germline CDR1 is SEHNR and CDR2 FQNEAQ (reference sequence). DNA of the CDR3: TGTGCCAGCAGCTTAGGTTCCCCCCACGGTGAGCAGTTCTTC. This translates into CASSLGSPHGEQFF.

The chain recombines TRBV7-9 with TRBJ1-2, with a tentative D call TRBD1 (6 bases). The V gene's germline CDR1 is SEHNR and CDR2 FQNEAQ (reference sequence). The CDR3 loop spans 14 amino acids. Trimming removed 5 bases at V and 8 bases at J, with 18 bases between. The CDR3 sequence: CASSTRQALGGYTF. The DNA for the CDR3 is TGTGCCAGCAGCACCCGACAGGCCCTGGGGGGCTACACCTTC.

This clone appeared a few times. The chain carries TRBV25-1 and TRBJ1-1; D uncertain. The germline CDR1 and CDR2 sequences are MGHDK and SYGVNS. The CDR3 spans 11 residues. With 2 bases removed from V and 8 bases from J, the gap between germline ends came to 6 bases. The CDR3 DNA reads TGTGCCAGCAGTGAAACAGAGGAAGCTTTCTTT. Encoded protein: CASSETEEAFF.

The chain combines TRBV3-1 (or the pseudogene TRBV3-2) with TRBJ2-7, with 13 bases matching TRBD2. J lost 6 bases, V lost 3 bases, and 8 bases had no gene match. The length of the CDR3 is 16 residues. Germline V lookup: CDR1 LGHDT, CDR2 YNNKEL (reference sequence). CDR3 residues: CASSQTGTSGKGEQYF. CDR3 sequence (DNA): TGTGCCAGCAGCCAGACCGGGACTAGCGGGAAGGGCGAGCAGTACTTC.